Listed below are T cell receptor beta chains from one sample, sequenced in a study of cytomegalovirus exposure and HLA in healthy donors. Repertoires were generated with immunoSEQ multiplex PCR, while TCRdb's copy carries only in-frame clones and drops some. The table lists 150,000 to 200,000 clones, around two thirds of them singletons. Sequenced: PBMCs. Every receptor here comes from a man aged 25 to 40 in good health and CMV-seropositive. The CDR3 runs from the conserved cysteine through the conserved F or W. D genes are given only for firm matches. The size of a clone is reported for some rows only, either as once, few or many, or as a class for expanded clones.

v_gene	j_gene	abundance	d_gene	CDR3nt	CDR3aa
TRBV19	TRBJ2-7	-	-	TGTGCCAGTAGTCCCGGGGGGACAGGTTCTTCCTACGAGCAGTGCTTC	CASSPGGTGSSYEQCF
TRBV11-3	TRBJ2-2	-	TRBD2	TGTGCCAGCAGCGATAACCCCGGGACTAACCTCGACGCCGGGGAGCTGTTTTTT	CASSDNPGTNLDAGELFF
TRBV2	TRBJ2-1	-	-	TGTGCCAGCAGTGAGGGCAGGGAGGCAGATGAGCAGTTCTTC	CASSEGREADEQFF
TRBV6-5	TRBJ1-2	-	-	TGTGCGACTGCCCTCCAAGGAGGCAGACTCTATGGCTACACCTTC	CATALQGGRLYGYTF
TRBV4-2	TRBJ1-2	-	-	TGTGCCAGCAGCCAAGCTCCGGGAACTTATGGCTACACCTTC	CASSQAPGTYGYTF
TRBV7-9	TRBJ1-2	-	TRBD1	TGTGCCAGCAGCTTGGCCGTTCCTACAGGGGTTTACGGCTACACCTTC	CASSLAVPTGVYGYTF
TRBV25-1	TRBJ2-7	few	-	TGTGCCAGCAGCCCTGATCGAGGGTACGAGCAGTACTTC	CASSPDRGYEQYF
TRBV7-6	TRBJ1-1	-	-	TGTGCCAGCAGCCCTCAGGAGAACACTGAAGCTTTCTTT	CASSPQENTEAFF
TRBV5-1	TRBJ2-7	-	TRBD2	TGCGCCAGCAGCTTGTCGGGAGGACACGAGCAGTACTTC	CASSLSGGHEQYF
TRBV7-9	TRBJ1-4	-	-	TGTGCCAGCAGCGACAGGACGGCCAGTAATGAAAAACTGTTTTTT	CASSDRTASNEKLFF
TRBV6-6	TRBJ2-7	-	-	TGTGCCAGCAGACCCACAGGGGACGGAGGGTACGAGCAGTACTTC	CASRPTGDGGYEQYF
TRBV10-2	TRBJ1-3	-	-	TGCGCCAGCAGTTCGCAGGGCTCTGGAAACACCATATATTTT	CASSSQGSGNTIYF
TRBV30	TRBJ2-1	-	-	TGTGCCTGGAGGGCTTACAATGAGCAGTTCTTC	CAWRAYNEQFF
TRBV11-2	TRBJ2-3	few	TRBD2	TGTGCCAGCAGCTTAGACTCTAGCGGGAGGGGTACAGATACGCAGTATTTT	CASSLDSSGRGTDTQYF
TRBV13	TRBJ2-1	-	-	TGTGCCAGCAGTGGAGGACTCTTCCATTCCTACAATGAGCAGTTCTTC	CASSGGLFHSYNEQFF
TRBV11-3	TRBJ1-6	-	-	TGTGCCAGCAGCTTAGACCCGGGTGGGTCACCCCTCCACTTT	CASSLDPGGSPLHF
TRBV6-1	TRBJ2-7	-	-	TGTGCCAGCAGTGAATATCGCGGCAGTAGAACGGGGCAGTACTTC	CASSEYRGSRTGQYF
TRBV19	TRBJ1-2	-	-	TGTGCCAGTAGTACCCCGGACAGAAACTATGGCTACACCTTC	CASSTPDRNYGYTF
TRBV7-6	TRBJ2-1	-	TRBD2	TGTGCCAGCAGCCCCACGCTTGGGAGGGCCCACAATGAGCAGTTCTTC	CASSPTLGRAHNEQFF
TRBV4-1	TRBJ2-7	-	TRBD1	TGCGCCAGCAGCCAAGACGGGGTCGGACAGGGGTCTCCTTACGAGCAGTACTTC	CASSQDGVGQGSPYEQYF
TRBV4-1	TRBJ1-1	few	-	TGCGCCAGCAGCCCGTCGTTCGGTGAAGCTTTCTTT	CASSPSFGEAFF